This T cell receptor (beta chain) is drawn from a study of CD8 T cells in cerebrospinal fluid in Alzheimer's disease. Judged by frequency, this clonotype is large. Its matching antigen is unknown. The length of the CDR3 is 15 residues. CDR1 and CDR2 (germline): SGDLS, YYNGEE. Droplet-based sequencing used CSF cells sorted as live with a live/dead marker. Study-wide findings and caveats: The largest CSF clone was proportionally bigger in mild cognitive impairment or Alzheimer's disease than controls. Expanded clones of at least 3% were commoner in Alzheimer's patients than healthy subjects.

After re-calling the 10x single-cell sequencing reads, TCRdb lists one entry per CDR3 protein, DNA absent. This table holds about 690 distinct CDR3 sequences. What was sequenced was cerebrospinal fluid. The chain recombines TRBV9 with TRBJ2-1; with no DNA, the TCRdb D assignment of TRBD2 cannot be verified. The clonotype comes from a human donor in good health. CDR3 loop: CASSAGLADYNEQFF. Together with reference TRBV9 and TRBJ2-1, the CDR3 gives the full variable domain: DSGVTQTPKHLITATGQRVTLRCSPRSGDLSVYWYQQSLDQGLQFLIQYYNGEERAKGNILERFSAQQFPDLHSELNLSSLELGDSALYFCASSAGLADYNEQFFGPGTRLTVL.